The 2 T cell receptor beta chains given below trace back to one sample, sequenced in a study of cytomegalovirus exposure and HLA in healthy donors. Profiling relied on immunoSEQ multiplex PCR, and the TCRdb table lists in-frame clones only, not all of them. The sample shows about 70,000 clones, 94% of them seen only once. The specimen was PBMCs. These receptors were obtained from a man between 18 and 35 years old in good health and CMV-seropositive.

This clone is a singleton in its sample. The rearrangement uses TRBV28 and TRBJ1-1, with 7 bases lining up with TRBD1. The CDR3 has 15 residues. The germline gives CDR1 MDHEN, CDR2 SYDVKM. V lost 6 bases and J lost 4; bases outside the gene matches: 11. Here the CDR3 reads CASSLYRGSSTEAFF. The CDR3 nucleotides are TGTGCCAGCAGCCTTTACAGGGGCAGTAGCACTGAAGCTTTCTTT.

The V gene is TRBV5-1, the J gene TRBJ2-5; D unclear. The CDR3 is made up of 12 amino acids. Germline V CDR1 and CDR2: SGHRS, YFSETQ. V was trimmed by 4 bases and J by 3 bases, leaving 7 bases between them. The CDR3 sequence is CASSLQEETQYF. CDR3 nucleotide sequence: TGCGCCAGCAGCCTTCAGGAAGAGACCCAGTACTTC. The full variable domain, in which reference TRBV5-1 and TRBJ2-5 provide the parts outside the CDR3, is KAGVTQTPRYLIKTRGQQVTLSCSPISGHRSVSWYQQTPGQGLQFLFEYFSETQRNKGNFPGRFSGRQFSNSRSEMNVSTLELGDSALYLCASSLQEETQYFGPGTRLLVL.